The 22 T cell receptor beta chains reported below all come from one sample, sequenced in a study of blood T cell repertoires in COVID-19. Profiled with immunoSEQ multiplex PCR; TCRdb holds only in-frame clones, not every one. The table records approximately 18,000 clones, approximately 84% of them present only once. The specimen was peripheral blood. The receptors were gathered from a human donor with active COVID-19. The donor label of this sample is uncertain.

The genes are TRBV7-3 and TRBJ1-1; no reliable D call. CDR1 and CDR2 from the germline V gene are SGHTA and FQGTGA. The CDR3 extends over 16 amino acids. The germline V and J ends were trimmed by 1 base and 3 bases, with 15 bases remaining between them. The DNA of the CDR3 is TGTGCCAGCAGCTTAAGAGGGCATGAGGTAGACACTGAAGCTTTCTTT. Its translation is CASSLRGHEVDTEAFF.

The chain uses TRBV24-1 and TRBJ2-1; D possibly corresponds to TRBD1 (5 bases). The CDR3 is 12 amino acids. The V end was cut by 2 bases, the J end by 10 bases, with 8 bases between. The germline CDR1 and CDR2 sequences are KGHDR and SFDVKD. CDR3 sequence (DNA): TGTGCCACCAGTGATTACGACAGCGAGCAGTTCTTC. It yields the protein CATSDYDSEQFF.

This sequence joins TRBV5-1 and TRBJ2-7, with 9 positions matching TRBD1. The CDR3 loop spans 16 amino acids. Per germline, CDR1 SGHRS and CDR2 YFSETQ. Losses at the gene ends were 0 bases for V and 3 bases for J; bases not matched to a gene: 7. Written as DNA, the CDR3 is TGCGCCAGCAGCTTGGACCTCGGGACAGGGAACTACGAGCAGTACTTC. Its translation: CASSLDLGTGNYEQYF. Using reference TRBV5-1 and TRBJ2-7 for the parts outside the CDR3, the full variable domain is KAGVTQTPRYLIKTRGQQVTLSCSPISGHRSVSWYQQTPGQGLQFLFEYFSETQRNKGNFPGRFSGRQFSNSRSEMNVSTLELGDSALYLCASSLDLGTGNYEQYFGPGTRLTVT.

This chain connects TRBV7-3 to TRBJ2-1; 7 bases align to TRBD1. Germline V lookup: CDR1 SGHTA, CDR2 FQGTGA. The J segment lost 0 bases and the V segment lost 4 bases, leaving 6 bases of the junction unmatched. The CDR3 is made up of 16 amino acids. In nucleotides, the CDR3 is TGTGCCAGCAGCTCACGCACAGGGGCCTCCTACAATGAGCAGTTCTTC. Encoded protein: CASSSRTGASYNEQFF.

The rearrangement links TRBV12-5 to TRBJ1-2, with TRBD1 matching over 10 bases. The V gene end was trimmed by 8 bases and the J gene end by 9 bases; junction bases not matched to a gene: 15. The CDR3 is 15 amino acids. CDR1 and CDR2 from the germline V gene are LGHNT and FRNRAP. The CDR3 protein is CASYSGWDRGERYTF. CDR3 DNA: TGTGCTAGTTACAGTGGGTGGGACAGGGGCGAGCGCTACACCTTC.

The genes are TRBV27 and TRBJ1-3, with TRBD1 identical over 7 bases. The CDR3 totals 16 residues. Germline assignment: CDR1 MNHEY and CDR2 SMNVEV (reference sequence). The ends lost 0 bases at V and 0 bases at J; junction bases unmatched: 2. DNA for the CDR3: TGTGCCAGCAGTTTATCGGGGGACAGCTCTGGAAACACCATATATTTT. Protein product: CASSLSGDSSGNTIYF.

The rearrangement joins TRBV4-1 to TRBJ1-2, with TRBD1 matching 9 bases. This CDR3 has 15 amino acids. CDR1 and CDR2 (germline): MGHRA, YSYEKL. J gave up 5 bases and V 0 bases, and 4 bases lay outside the gene matches. The CDR3 sequence is CASSQEDRGRYGYTF. For the CDR3, the DNA is TGCGCCAGCAGCCAAGAAGACAGGGGGAGGTATGGCTACACCTTC.

This clone has more than one count but fewer than ten. The chain employs TRBV6-6 and TRBJ1-1; a possible D gene is TRBD1 (6 bases). Germline loops: CDR1 MNHNY, CDR2 SVGAGI (reference sequence). Trimming removed 5 bases at V and 1 base at J, with 11 bases between. The CDR3 length is 14 residues. CDR3 sequence reads: CASSMGQRNTEAFF. Written as DNA, the CDR3 is TGTGCCAGCAGTATGGGACAAAGGAACACTGAAGCTTTCTTT.

The chain couples TRBV6-2 or TRBV6-3 to TRBJ1-2, with 8 bases aligning to TRBD1. V gave up 5 bases and J gave up 7 bases; unmatched junction bases: 3. The CDR3 is 12 residues long. Germline assignment: CDR1 MNHEY and CDR2 SVGEGT. The CDR3: CASSRTGFGYTF. The DNA of the CDR3 is TGTGCCAGCAGTCGGACAGGGTTTGGCTACACCTTC.

The chain is built from TRBV19 and TRBJ2-7, with a possible D match to TRBD2 (7 bases). Germline assignment: CDR1 LNHDA and CDR2 SQIVND (reference sequence). The CDR3 has 14 amino acids. The V end was cut by 7 bases, the J end by 1 base, with 14 bases between. CDR3 residues: CASTMGGTSYEQYF. DNA for the CDR3: TGTGCCAGTACCATGGGAGGGACATCCTACGAGCAGTACTTC.

The chain couples TRBV2 to TRBJ2-3, with 9 positions matching TRBD2. Germline V gene data show CDR1 as SNHLY and CDR2 as FYNNEI. The CDR3 consists of 16 residues. Trimming removed 4 bases from V and 3 bases from J; junction bases left unmatched: 8. The CDR3 DNA is TGTGCCAGCAGTGGTCGCGGGGGGGCCGAAACAGATACGCAGTATTTT. This gives the protein CASSGRGGAETDTQYF.

This chain joins TRBV19 and TRBJ1-1; a possible D gene is TRBD1 (5 bases). V lost 5 bases and J 3 bases, leaving 7 bases between the germline ends. The germline V gene encodes CDR1 LNHDA and CDR2 SQIVND (reference sequence). The CDR3 covers 12 residues. The CDR3 nucleotides read TGTGCCAGTAGTCCACAGGACACTGAAGCTTTCTTT. It codes for CASSPQDTEAFF. The entire variable domain, with the rest obtained from reference TRBV19 and TRBJ1-1, is as follows: DGGITQSPKYLFRKEGQNVTLSCEQNLNHDAMYWYRQDPGQGLRLIYYSQIVNDFQKGDIAEGYSVSREKKESFPLTVTSAQKNPTAFYLCASSPQDTEAFFGQGTRLTVV.

The chain has TRBV29-1 and TRBJ1-1; D call uncertain. The V gene's germline CDR1 is SQVTM and CDR2 ANQGSEA. There are 8 residues in the CDR3. V lost 3 bases, J lost 11 bases, and 4 bases lay in between. CDR3 protein: CSVERAFF. CDR3 nucleotides: TGCAGCGTTGAGAGGGCTTTCTTT.

The CDR3 is CASSSQGFGYGYTF. The CDR3, as DNA: TGTGCCAGCAGTTCACAGGGCTTTGGCTATGGCTACACCTTC. This chain connects TRBV6-6 to TRBJ1-2; possible D gene TRBD1, 6 bases. Per the germline V gene, CDR1 is MNHNY and CDR2 is SVGAGI (reference sequence). This CDR3 is built from 14 residues. Deletions cut 4 bases from V and 4 bases from J, with 13 bases between.

This clone has more than one count but fewer than ten. The J gene is TRBJ2-7, the V gene TRBV10-3, with D possibly matching TRBD2 (6 bases). The germline CDR1 and CDR2 sequences are ENHRY and SYGVKD. CDR3 size: 12 residues. The germline V and J ends were trimmed by 1 base and 9 bases, with 10 bases remaining between them. This chain's CDR3 is CAISELADSQYF. In nucleotides, the CDR3 is TGTGCCATCAGTGAGTTAGCGGATTCGCAGTACTTC.

This clone is categorized as medium-sized. The same CDR3 can be traced to other DNA sequences in this sample. The V gene is TRBV19, the J gene TRBJ1-5; TRBD1 aligns across 7 bases. V lost 5 bases, J lost 6 bases, and 7 bases stayed unmatched. The CDR3 is 14 residues long. Germline V gene sequence: CDR1 LNHDA, CDR2 SQIVND (reference sequence). CDR3: CASSRQGLGQPQHF. As DNA, the CDR3 is TGTGCCAGTAGTCGACAGGGTTTAGGTCAGCCCCAGCATTTT.

The chain employs TRBV4-3 and TRBJ2-3; 11 bases align to TRBD2. CDR3 length: 17 residues. The V and J ends lost 0 bases and 3 bases, in that order; junction bases with no gene match: 5. CDR1 LGHNA and CDR2 YSLEER come from the germline V gene. CDR3 loop: CASSQERLAGFTDTQYF. DNA of the CDR3: TGCGCCAGCAGCCAAGAAAGACTAGCGGGGTTTACAGATACGCAGTATTTT.

V and J are TRBV9 and TRBJ1-2; D is undetermined. This CDR3 contains 16 residues. Trimming removed 0 bases at V and 0 bases at J, with 12 bases between. CDR1 is SGDLS and CDR2 is YYNGEE in the germline V gene. The CDR3 DNA reads TGTGCCAGCAGCGTAGCTACGTGGGCGACTAACTATGGCTACACCTTC. This encodes CASSVATWATNYGYTF. Drawing the rest from reference TRBV9 and TRBJ1-2, the complete variable domain is DSGVTQTPKHLITATGQRVTLRCSPRSGDLSVYWYQQSLDQGLQFLIQYYNGEERAKGNILERFSAQQFPDLHSELNLSSLELGDSALYFCASSVATWATNYGYTFGSGTRLTVV.

The chain joins TRBV5-1 to TRBJ1-4; D not resolved. The V gene lost 0 bases and the J gene lost 4 bases, with 10 bases spanning the gap. CDR3 size: 15 residues. Germline loops: CDR1 SGHRS, CDR2 YFSETQ. The CDR3: CASSLGSGHNEKLFF. The CDR3 DNA follows: TGCGCCAGCAGCTTGGGGTCAGGCCATAATGAAAAACTGTTTTTT.

Worth noting for this clone: Other DNA sequences from this sample encode an identical CDR3 as well. The CDR3 bases are TGTGCCAGCAGTCTAACAGGGAACTATGGCTACACCTTC. It is translated as CASSLTGNYGYTF. This chain connects TRBV28 to TRBJ1-2, with a tentative D call TRBD1 (6 bases). The V and J ends lost 5 bases and 2 bases respectively, with 9 bases between them. CDR3 size: 13 residues. Germline V gene lookup returns CDR1 MDHEN and CDR2 SYDVKM.

J is TRBJ2-7 and V is TRBV6-2 or TRBV6-3; no clear D gene. The CDR3 is made up of 12 amino acids. Trimming removed 4 bases from V and 6 bases from J, with 10 bases in between. Germline V CDR1 and CDR2: MNHEY, SVGEGT. CDR3 nucleotides: TGTGCCAGCAGTTCTCAGATGGCCGAGCAGTACTTC. This encodes CASSSQMAEQYF.

The CDR3 reads CSARDRAEAFF. The CDR3 DNA follows: TGCAGTGCTAGAGATCGGGCTGAAGCTTTCTTT. The V and J genes are TRBV20-1 and TRBJ1-1; no definite D call. The CDR3 contains 11 residues. Looked up from germline, CDR1 is DFQATT and CDR2 is SNEGSKA (reference sequence). V dropped 0 bases and J dropped 6 bases, with 5 bases sitting between them.